Presented here are 11 T cell receptor beta chains from one specimen sequenced in a study of T cells in tuberculosis. Only in-frame clones appear in the TCRdb table, and some are missing; sequencing was by immunoSEQ multiplex PCR. Of 25,000 to 35,000 clones listed, roughly 89% were seen once; the top ten hold approximately 5.9%. Specimen: PBMCs. The source of these receptors is a donor aged 10-29 years with latent tuberculosis or without tuberculosis infection.

This chain uses TRBV11-2 with TRBJ2-1; TRBD2 matches at 13 bases. Germline CDR1 reads SGHAT; CDR2 reads FQNNGV. J lost 11 bases, V lost 4 bases, and 23 bases had no gene match. The CDR3 covers 20 residues. CDR3 loop: CASSSDGTSGVLIQAAKQFF. DNA for the CDR3: TGTGCCAGCAGCTCAGACGGGACTAGCGGGGTCCTCATACAGGCGGCGAAGCAGTTCTTC.

This clone occurred once. The chain recombines TRBV5-5 with TRBJ2-7; 11 nucleotides align to TRBD2. The germline V gene encodes CDR1 SGHKS and CDR2 YYEKEE (reference sequence). The V segment lost 4 bases and the J segment 2 bases; nucleotides outside the gene matches: 14. The CDR3 runs 18 residues. The DNA for the CDR3 is TGTGCCAGCAGCCCGGGACTAGCGGCTATGACAGCGGCCTACGAGCAGTACTTC. Translation gives CASSPGLAAMTAAYEQYF. The variable domain in full, with the rest retrieved from reference TRBV5-5 and TRBJ2-7, is DAGVTQSPTHLIKTRGQQVTLRCSPISGHKSVSWYQQVLGQGPQFIFQYYEKEERGRGNFPDRFSARQFPNYSSELNVNALLLGDSALYLCASSPGLAAMTAAYEQYFGPGTRLTVT.

The chain couples TRBV19 to TRBJ1-2; TRBD1 might be the D (6 bases). V was clipped by 4 bases and J by 3 bases, with 9 bases between them. The CDR3 is made up of 13 amino acids. The germline V gene has CDR1 LNHDA and CDR2 SQIVND (reference sequence). The CDR3 protein is CASSTGVDYGYTF. The DNA for the CDR3 is TGTGCCAGTAGTACAGGGGTCGACTATGGCTACACCTTC.

The J gene is TRBJ2-3, the V gene TRBV15; 8 bases match TRBD2. The V segment lost 5 bases and the J segment 5 bases; nucleotides outside the gene matches: 6. The CDR3 extends over 14 amino acids. Per germline, CDR1 LNHNV and CDR2 YYDKDF (reference sequence). The CDR3 nucleotides read TGTGCCACCAGCTCAGGACTAGCAGGAGATACGCAGTATTTT. It encodes CATSSGLAGDTQYF.

The chain combines TRBV11-2 with TRBJ2-2, with 9 bases lining up with TRBD2. This CDR3 contains 18 residues. The germline gives CDR1 SGHAT, CDR2 FQNNGV. V lost 5 bases and J lost 1; bases outside the gene matches: 11. The CDR3 loop is CASSPTAGGPLNTGELFF. CDR3 DNA: TGTGCCAGCAGCCCCACTGCGGGGGGGCCATTGAACACCGGGGAGCTGTTTTTT. Using reference TRBV11-2 and TRBJ2-2 for the parts outside the CDR3, the full variable domain is EAGVAQSPRYKIIEKRQSVAFWCNPISGHATLYWYQQILGQGPKLLIQFQNNGVVDDSQLPKDRFSAERLKGVDSTLKIQPAKLEDSAVYLCASSPTAGGPLNTGELFFGEGSRLTVL.

This rearrangement joins TRBV10-1 to TRBJ2-5; D is possibly TRBD2 (6 bases). Germline CDR1 and CDR2: WNHNN and SYGVQD (reference sequence). CDR3 size: 14 residues. Trimming removed 6 bases from V and 3 bases from J, with 14 bases in between. The CDR3 loop is CASSPRRGEETQYF. CDR3 DNA: TGCGCCAGCAGCCCGAGGCGGGGCGAAGAGACCCAGTACTTC.

This CDR3 reads CASSFRAGNIQYF. The CDR3 DNA follows: TGTGCCAGCAGTTTCAGGGCAGGGAACATTCAGTACTTC. The chain links TRBV28 to TRBJ2-4, with D possibly TRBD1 on 5 matching bases. Germline V gives CDR1 MDHEN, CDR2 SYDVKM. CDR3 length: 13 residues. With 3 bases removed from V and 7 bases from J, the gap between germline ends came to 10 bases.

This sequence joins TRBV5-1 and TRBJ1-3; D gene ambiguous. V lost 5 bases and J 0 bases, leaving 18 bases between the germline ends. The CDR3 runs 17 residues. CDR1 and CDR2 (germline): SGHRS, YFSETQ. In DNA form, the CDR3 reads TGCGCCAGCAGGGTAGGAGAATATTCGAGCTCTGGAAACACCATATATTTT. This sequence encodes CASRVGEYSSSGNTIYF.

Details on this clone: At one end the junction does not follow the germline gene, possibly because of a read error. This chain links TRBV5-6 with TRBJ2-2, with TRBD1 matching 9 bases. Germline V gives CDR1 SGHDT, CDR2 YYEEEE. The CDR3 runs to 15 residues. The CDR3 loop is CASRTGTGNSGELFF. The CDR3 nucleotides read TGTGCCAGCAGGACCGGGACAGGGAACTCCGGGGAGCTGTTTTTT.

J is TRBJ1-4 and V is TRBV7-9; 7 bases are shared with TRBD1. V was pared by 0 bases and J by 3 bases, with 4 bases of the junction left unmatched. The CDR3 spans 16 residues. Germline V gene data show CDR1 as SEHNR and CDR2 as FQNEAQ (reference sequence). DNA for the CDR3: TGTGCCAGCAGCTTAGCCACGACAGGGTCTAATGAAAAACTGTTTTTT. This codes for CASSLATTGSNEKLFF.

The chain couples TRBV14 to TRBJ2-7; 12 bases are shared with TRBD2. V shed 5 bases and J 2 bases; nucleotides not matched to a gene: 4. The CDR3 spans 15 residues. CDR1 SGHDN and CDR2 FVKESK come from the germline V gene. In DNA form, the CDR3 reads TGTGCCAGCAGCGAGCTAGCGGGGGGGCCCTACGAGCAGTACTTC. This sequence encodes CASSELAGGPYEQYF.